The rows below give T cell receptor beta chains drawn from one sample of a study of identifying expanded T cells in peripheral blood. Sequencing used immunoSEQ multiplex PCR; TCRdb keeps in-frame clones, though not all of them. The sample yields more than 80,000 clones, about nine tenths seen once. Source material: blood. Receptors originate from a person between 18 and 69 years old in good health. The CDR3 runs from the conserved cysteine through the conserved F or W. A D gene is named only where the DNA matches it firmly. Not every row has a clone size; where given, it reads once, few, many or a size class.

>TRBJ2-2|few|TRBD2|16|TRBV4-2
TGTGCCAGCGGACTAGCGGGAGAAGGGGTCCCCGGGGAGCTGTTTTTT
CASGLAGEGVPGELFF
>TRBJ2-7|-|TRBD1|14|TRBV4-1
TGCGCCAGCAGCCCCGGGACAGGGACCTACGAGCAGTACTTC
CASSPGTGTYEQYF
>TRBJ2-2|-|TRBD1|15|TRBV19
TGTGCCAGTAGCCACCGACAGGGGGTCACCGGGGAGCTGTTTTTT
CASSHRQGVTGELFF
>TRBJ2-7|once|TRBD1|17|TRBV4-1
TGCGCCAGCAGCCAAGACTCGGACAGGGGGTACCCCTACGAGCAGTACTTC
CASSQDSDRGYPYEQYF
>TRBJ2-5|-|-|14|TRBV7-7
TGTGCCAGCAGCTCGGGGGAGCTCCAAGAGACCCAGTACTTC
CASSSGELQETQYF
>TRBJ2-7|-|-|14|TRBV6-1
TGTGCCAGCAGCCCCAGACGGGAATCCTACGAGCAGTACTTC
CASSPRRESYEQYF
>TRBJ2-3|once|TRBD2|17|TRBV10-3
TGTGCCATCAGTGGAAGCACTAGCGGGGGGCAGGCAGATACGCAGTATTTT
CAISGSTSGGQADTQYF
>TRBJ2-3|-|TRBD2|18|TRBV2
TGTGCCATTACAATAGCGGGAGTCGGGGGGTCTACCACAGATACGCAGTATTTT
CAITIAGVGGSTTDTQYF
>TRBJ1-1|-|TRBD1|13|TRBV30
TGTGCCTGCGAGGACAGGGGGAACACTGAAGCTTTCTTT
CACEDRGNTEAFF
>TRBJ2-5|-|TRBD2|16|TRBV2
TGTGCCAGCAGATCAAGCGGGGGGGCGGGATCTGAGACCCAGTACTTC
CASRSSGGAGSETQYF
>TRBJ1-5|-|-|15|TRBV6-5
TGTGCCAGCAGACCAAAGGTGGAAAGCAATCAGCCCCAGCATTTT
CASRPKVESNQPQHF
>TRBJ2-7|-|-|12|TRBV28
TGTGCCAGCAGTTTCGTCCACTACGAGCAGTACTTC
CASSFVHYEQYF